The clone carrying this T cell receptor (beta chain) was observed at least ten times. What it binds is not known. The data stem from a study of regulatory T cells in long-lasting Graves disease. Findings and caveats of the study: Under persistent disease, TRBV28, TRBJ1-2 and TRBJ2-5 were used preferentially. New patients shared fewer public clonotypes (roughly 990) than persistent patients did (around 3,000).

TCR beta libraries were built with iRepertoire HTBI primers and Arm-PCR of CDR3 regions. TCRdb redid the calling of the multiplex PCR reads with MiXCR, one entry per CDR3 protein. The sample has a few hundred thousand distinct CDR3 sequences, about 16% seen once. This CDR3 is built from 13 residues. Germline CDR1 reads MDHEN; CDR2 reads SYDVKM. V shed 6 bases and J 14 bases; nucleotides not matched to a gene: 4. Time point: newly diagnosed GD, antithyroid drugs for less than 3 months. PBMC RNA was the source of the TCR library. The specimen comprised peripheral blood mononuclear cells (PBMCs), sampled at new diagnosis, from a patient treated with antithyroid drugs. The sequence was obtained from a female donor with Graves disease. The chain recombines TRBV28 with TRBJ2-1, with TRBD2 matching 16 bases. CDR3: CASSHGTSGREFF. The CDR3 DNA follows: TGTGCCAGCAGCCACGGGACTAGCGGGAGGGAGTTCTTC.